This TCR beta chain was recovered during a study of shared clonotypes between healthy human individuals. In the study overall: Per-donor plates numbered three CD4 naive, three CD4 memory, two CD8 naive and one CD8 memory.

V lost 5 bases and J 7 bases, leaving 12 bases between the germline ends. Germline V gives CDR1 MDHEN, CDR2 SYDVKM. CDR3 size: 12 residues. Sequencing was performed with immunoSEQ multiplex PCR; in TCRdb, only in-frame clones are kept and a portion is missing. The sample lists about 1.1 million clones, approximately 80% occurring once. The V gene is TRBV28, the J gene TRBJ2-7; possibly TRBD2 for D (5 bases). This receptor was identified in a man between 18 and 29 years old in good health. Some clones in this sample may be carry-over from other donors' samples. Sequencing was performed on memory CD4+ T cells from PBMCs. Subset noted: CD45RA-negative fraction. CDR3 DNA sequence: TGTGCCAGCAGTCAGACTATTCGGGAGCAGTACTTC. As protein: CASSQTIREQYF.